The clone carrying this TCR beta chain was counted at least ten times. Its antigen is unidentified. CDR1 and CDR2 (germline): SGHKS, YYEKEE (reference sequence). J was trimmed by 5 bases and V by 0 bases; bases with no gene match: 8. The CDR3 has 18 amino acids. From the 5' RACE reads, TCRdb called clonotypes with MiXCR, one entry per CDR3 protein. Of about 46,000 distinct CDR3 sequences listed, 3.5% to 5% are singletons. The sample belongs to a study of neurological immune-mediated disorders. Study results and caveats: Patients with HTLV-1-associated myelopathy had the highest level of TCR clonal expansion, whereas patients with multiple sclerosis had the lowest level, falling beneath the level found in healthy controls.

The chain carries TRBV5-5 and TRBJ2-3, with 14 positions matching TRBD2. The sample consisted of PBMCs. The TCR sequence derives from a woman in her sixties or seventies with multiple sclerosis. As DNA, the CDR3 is TGTGCCAGCAGCTTGGCCCCTGGGACTAGCGGGGGCAGAGATACGCAGTATTTT. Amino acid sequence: CASSLAPGTSGGRDTQYF.